The 8 T cell receptor beta chains below come from one sample, sequenced in a study of PD-1 blockade in classical Hodgkin lymphoma. Autologous stem cell transplantation was followed by relapse in every patient, and brentuximab vedotin exposure varied. Negative selection with magnetic separation was used to purify CD4+ T cells from thawed PBMCs. Assay used: immunoSEQ multiplex PCR; TCRdb lists only in-frame clones, some missing. Here the sample spans around 17,000 clones, approximately 86% being singletons. The sequences come from CD4+ T cells from blood, collected at baseline. The receptors come from a human donor with classical Hodgkin lymphoma.

The chain combines TRBV9 with TRBJ1-4; D is possibly TRBD1 (5 bases). Trimming removed 2 bases from V and 8 bases from J, with 16 bases in between. This CDR3 comprises 15 residues. The germline CDR1 and CDR2 sequences are SGDLS and YYNGEE. CDR3 sequence reads: CASSVLPGGNEKLFF. The CDR3 DNA reads as TGTGCCAGCAGCGTCCTCCCCGGGGGTAACGAAAAACTGTTTTTT.

This sequence joins TRBV6-5 and TRBJ2-7; D tentatively reads TRBD1 or TRBD2 (6 bases each). Germline CDR1 reads MNHEY; CDR2 reads SVGAGI. The ends were cut back, 2 bases at V and 6 bases at J, with 14 bases in the middle. The CDR3 covers 14 residues. CDR3: CASSYVHRDSEQYF. CDR3 DNA: TGTGCCAGCAGTTACGTCCACAGGGACTCCGAGCAGTACTTC.

The V gene is TRBV7-3, the J gene TRBJ2-5; D gene uncertain. Looked up from germline, CDR1 is SGHTA and CDR2 is FQGTGA. This CDR3 comprises 13 residues. The ends were cut back, 5 bases at V and 0 bases at J, with 7 bases in the middle. The CDR3 loop reads CASSRQNQETQYF. The CDR3 region has the DNA TGTGCCAGCAGCAGGCAGAACCAAGAGACCCAGTACTTC.

The V call is TRBV18, the J call TRBJ2-1, with TRBD1 matching over 7 bases. Germline lookup yields CDR1 KGHSH and CDR2 LQKENI. This CDR3 contains 15 residues. The ends lost 4 bases at V and 8 bases at J; junction bases unmatched: 11. The DNA of the CDR3 is TGTGCCAGCTCACTCCTGGGACAGCCCCTACATGAGCAGTTCTTC. Protein sequence: CASSLLGQPLHEQFF. The variable domain in full, completed from reference TRBV18 and TRBJ2-1, reads NAGVMQNPRHLVRRRGQEARLRCSPMKGHSHVYWYRQLPEEGLKFMVYLQKENIIDESGMPKERFSAEFPKEGPSILRIQQVVRGDSAAYFCASSLLGQPLHEQFFGPGTRLTVL.

The gene calls are TRBV5-1 and TRBJ2-5, with TRBD1 matching over 11 bases. This CDR3 contains 14 residues. From germline, CDR1 is SGHRS and CDR2 YFSETQ. J was trimmed by 4 bases and V by 4 bases; bases with no gene match: 3. CDR3 DNA: TGCGCCAGCAGCCGGGACAGGGGGGGAGAGACCCAGTACTTC. As protein: CASSRDRGGETQYF.

The chain links TRBV5-1 to TRBJ2-2; possibly TRBD2 for D (5 bases). Trimming pared 1 base from V and 1 base from J, leaving 11 bases between. The CDR3 is 16 residues long. Germline V CDR1 and CDR2: SGHRS, YFSETQ. The CDR3 coding sequence is TGCGCCAGCAGCTTGCGAAGCGGTGTGAACACCGGGGAGCTGTTTTTT. This encodes CASSLRSGVNTGELFF.

The V call is TRBV7-8, the J call TRBJ1-5; 12 positions match TRBD1. In germline, CDR1 is SGHVS, CDR2 FQNEAQ. V gave up 5 bases and J gave up 0 bases; unmatched junction bases: 8. This CDR3 is 18 amino acids long. CDR3 amino acids: CASSLGTGGPNSNQPQHF. The DNA for the CDR3 is TGTGCCAGCAGCCTTGGGACAGGGGGCCCAAATAGCAATCAGCCCCAGCATTTT. Supplemented by reference TRBV7-8 and TRBJ1-5, the full variable domain reads GAGVSQSPRYKVAKRGQDVALRCDPISGHVSLFWYQQALGQGPEFLTYFQNEAQLDKSGLPSDRFFAERPEGSVSTLKIQRTQQEDSAVYLCASSLGTGGPNSNQPQHFGDGTRLSIL.

The chain is built from TRBV6-5 and TRBJ2-2, with D possibly called TRBD1 or TRBD2 (5 bases each). The germline CDR1 and CDR2 sequences are MNHEY and SVGAGI. The CDR3 is 14 residues long. V shed 6 bases and J shed 2 bases, with 10 bases lying between them. The chain's CDR3 is CASRWDGNTGELFF. DNA for the CDR3: TGTGCCAGCAGGTGGGACGGCAACACCGGGGAGCTGTTTTTT.